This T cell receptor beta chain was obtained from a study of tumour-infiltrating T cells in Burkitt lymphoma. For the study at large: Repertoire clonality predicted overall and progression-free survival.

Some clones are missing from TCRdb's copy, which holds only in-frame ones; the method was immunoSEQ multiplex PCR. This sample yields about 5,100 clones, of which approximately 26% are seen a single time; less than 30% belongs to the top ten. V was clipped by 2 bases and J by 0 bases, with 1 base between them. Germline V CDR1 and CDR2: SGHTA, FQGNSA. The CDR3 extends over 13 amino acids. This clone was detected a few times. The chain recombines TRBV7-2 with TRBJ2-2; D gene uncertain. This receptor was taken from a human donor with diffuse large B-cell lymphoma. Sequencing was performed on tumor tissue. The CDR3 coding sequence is TGTGCCAGCAGCTTATCGAACACCGGGGAGCTGTTTTTT. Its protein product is CASSLSNTGELFF.